The source of this T cell receptor (beta chain) is a study of blood T cell repertoires in COVID-19. Study summary: The United States, Italy and Spain were the sources of the acute and convalescent COVID-19 samples. T cells, B-cell-depleted T cells, or PBMCs supplied cDNA or gDNA.

Source study methods: It was from reference gene primer amplification that nucleated cell counts were estimated. The method was immunoSEQ multiplex PCR; TCRdb's version includes in-frame clones alone and lacks a portion of them. D and trimming were read from the DNA, whereas the V and J calls and clone size are those reported in that table. The table lists 150,000 to 200,000 clones, around four fifths of them singletons. Germline loops: CDR1 MNHNY, CDR2 SVGAGI (reference sequence). The CDR3 covers 14 residues. J lost 7 bases, V lost 3 bases, and 6 bases had no gene match. The chain couples TRBV6-6 to TRBJ1-2; 9 bases are shared with TRBD1. The TCR sequence derives from an older man with active or convalescent COVID-19. Sequenced input: peripheral blood. CDR3 DNA: TGTGCCAGCAGTTATTACAGGGGGCACGGTGGCTACACCTTC. Amino acids: CASSYYRGHGGYTF.